Listed here is a single T cell receptor beta chain. Antigen: not known. Unique molecular identifiers were attached to individual cDNA molecules during library preparation. TCRdb used MiXCR to reprocess the RACE reads, holding one entry per CDR3 protein. The top ten hold 9.6% of the sample, which has approximately 60,000 distinct CDR3 sequences, approximately 9.9% seen once. Looked up from germline, CDR1 is SGDLS and CDR2 is YYNGEE. With 7 bases clipped from V and 7 bases from J, the junction kept 5 bases outside the gene matches. This CDR3 is built from 13 residues. This entry is derived from a study of human T cells and chemical hapten exposure. In the study overall: An area of 2 cm by around 2 cm on upper inner arm skin received 2% DPC for sensitization. The study's findings and limits: In comparison with controls, expanded TCRs gave rise to a significantly larger number of large CDR3 similarity clusters.

Time point reported: pre-sensitization, week 0. Sample treatment: therapeutic diphenylcyclopropenone sensitization with weekly scalp DPC. RNA extraction used unfractionated whole blood as the source of total RNA. This material consisted of whole blood, taken in connection with sensitization to the hapten diphenylcyclopropenone (DPC). The V call is TRBV9, the J call TRBJ2-7, with 13 positions matching TRBD2. This clonotype was sampled from a man aged 40-50 years with alopecia areata. Some clones in this sample may be carry-over from other donors' samples. The CDR3 nucleotides read TGTGCCAGCTCGGGACTAGCGGGGTTTGAGCAGTACTTC. As protein: CASSGLAGFEQYF.